Below, one TCR beta chain is given with its context. Its target antigen remains unknown. The junction differs from germline at one of its ends, possibly a read error. This specimen includes other DNA sequences encoding the same CDR3. Taken from the germline V gene, the CDR1 and CDR2 loops are SGHTS and YDEGEE. Inclusive of the bounding cysteine and phenylalanine, the CDR3 is 15 residues long. The read is trimmed to its CDR3 DNA, 45 bases read in frame from base 1. The sample is drawn from a study of Tregs in tolerant kidney transplant recipients (dated by TCRdb to the late 2010s). Regarding the complete study: The study applied TCRbeta sequencing to find donor-specific regulatory T cells before combined kidney and bone marrow transplantation and then followed those same cells after transplant.

Broader findings and caveats from the paper: Biological reproducibility was not examined directly, but technical replication error appeared to be minimal. The most biologically relevant and donor-specific TCRbeta repertoire appeared to be identified by expanding Tregs with activated donor B cells. The study was limited by small patient numbers, and the findings need validation in larger populations and under other immunosuppression protocols. Donor-specific Treg expansion exceeded global Treg expansion in tolerant patients, suggesting antigen-driven rather than nonspecific expansion. For some patients, the PCR primers changed as time went on, which meant samples from those patients could not be compared with one another at the nucleotide level.

For TCRbeta CDR3 sequencing, genomic DNA from the sorted cells was extracted using the QIAGEN DNeasy Blood and Tissue Kit. Through immunoSEQ, high-throughput TCRbeta CDR3 sequencing was done commercially, including PCR amplification with internal controls and bias correction. On the study's bioinformatics: A unique productive TCRbeta sequence was defined by the CDR3 nucleotide sequence when primers matched, and otherwise by the CDR3 amino acid sequence together with the Vbeta and Jbeta genes. As a correction for sorting error, sequences shared between sorted populations at a frequency ratio of 2:1 or less were discarded, and the remaining shared sequences were assigned to the higher population. A sequence was defined as donor-reactive if the sequence was expanded at least 5-fold in CFSE-low cells compared with unstimulated cells and had a frequency of at least 0.01% in CFSE-low cells. Repertoire divergence was quantified by Jensen-Shannon divergence using the top 100 TCRbeta sequences ranked by frequency. When a sample had multiple sequencing runs, each run was corrected for sorting error separately and the runs were then pooled. TCRdb provides this immuneACCESS table in a form limited to in-frame rearrangements. Some clones are lacking; in checked studies, under half of them reflect an unresolved V gene, and why the rest are absent is not known. The V and J calls and clone size were taken over from that table, and D and trimming were inferred from the DNA. The sample records roughly 20,000 clones, over 70% of which are singletons. The ten biggest clones cover about 26% of the sample.

In light of the paper, this sample's time point label describes: 6 months after combined kidney and bone marrow transplant. Related donors were used in the transplants with nonmyeloablative bone marrow transplantation, and mixed chimerism was transient in the human trials. Unstimulated Tregs (CD4+CD25+CD127-), CD4+ non-Tregs (CD4+CD25-), CD4 and CD8 cells were FACS-sorted from thawed PBMCs. Patients were 4 combined kidney and bone marrow transplant recipients from the ITN036ST trial, and only these trial subjects had samples available. Healthy control blood was processed by Ficoll density gradient to PBMCs and cryopreserved; patient PBMCs were collected before and after transplant.

The sequence is built from TRBV5-8 and TRBJ1-6, with TRBD1 as a weak D call on 6 bases. Sequencing was performed on CD8+ T cells from blood (PBMCs), taken 6 months after the transplant. This sequence was found in a human patient who received a combined kidney and bone marrow transplant. Following transplantation, T cells from the graft donor may be among those present. The DNA reads as follows: TGTGCCAGCAGCTTCACTACCACAGGGTATTCCCCCCTCCACTTT. This encodes CASSFTTTGYSPLHF.